This T cell receptor beta chain was identified during a study of response to subunit inactivated influenza vaccine. TCRdb re-analysed the RT-PCR reads in MiXCR, keeping a single row per CDR3 protein. The data show about 570,000 distinct CDR3 sequences, 11% seen once. The CDR3 length is 14 residues. The ends were cut back, 5 bases at V and 2 bases at J, with 12 bases in the middle. Germline lookup yields CDR1 SGHTA and CDR2 FQGNSA. These data are also associated with another study on T cells expressing NK-cell markers. That work states: Libraries used 5'RACE template switching adding universal primer site and UMIs.

This specimen consisted of PBMCs from blood, obtained on the day of vaccination. The V call is TRBV7-2, the J call TRBJ2-5, with D possibly TRBD1 on 6 matching bases. This TCR was recovered from a man aged 50-60 years who received an inactivated influenza vaccine. For the CDR3, the DNA is TGTGCCAGCAGCCCGGGACATTTGCAAGAGACCCAGTACTTC. Protein sequence: CASSPGHLQETQYF.